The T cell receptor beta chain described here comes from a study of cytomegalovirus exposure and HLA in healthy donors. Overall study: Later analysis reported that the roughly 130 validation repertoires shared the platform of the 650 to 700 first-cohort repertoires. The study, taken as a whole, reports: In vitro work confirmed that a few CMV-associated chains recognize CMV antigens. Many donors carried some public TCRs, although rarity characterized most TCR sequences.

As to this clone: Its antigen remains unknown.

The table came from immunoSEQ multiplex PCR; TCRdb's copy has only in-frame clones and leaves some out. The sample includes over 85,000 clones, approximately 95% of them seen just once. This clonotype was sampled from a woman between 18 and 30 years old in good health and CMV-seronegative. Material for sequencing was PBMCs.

CDR3 sequence reads: CASSDGQGSNGYTF. For the CDR3, the DNA is TGCGCCAGCAGCGACGGACAGGGGTCCAATGGCTACACCTTC. The chain employs TRBV5-1 and TRBJ1-2, with 9 bases lining up with TRBD1. The V segment lost 4 bases and the J segment 6 bases; nucleotides outside the gene matches: 7. The CDR3 totals 14 residues. Germline V gene sequence: CDR1 SGHRS, CDR2 YFSETQ. Drawing the rest from reference TRBV5-1 and TRBJ1-2, the complete variable domain is KAGVTQTPRYLIKTRGQQVTLSCSPISGHRSVSWYQQTPGQGLQFLFEYFSETQRNKGNFPGRFSGRQFSNSRSEMNVSTLELGDSALYLCASSDGQGSNGYTFGSGTRLTVV.